The source of this TCR beta chain is a study of cytomegalovirus exposure and HLA in healthy donors. Overall study context: A later analysis reported the same platform for the 100 to 150 validation repertoires and the 650 to 750 first-cohort repertoires.

With regard to this clone: Antigen specificity is unknown.

Separation from the approximately 660-subject first cohort characterized the roughly 130-subject validation cohort, to which the donors belonged. Whole-study findings and limits: Around 160 TCR beta chains were listed as cytomegalovirus-associated. Among TCR sequences, most were rare, though some public TCRs appeared in many donors.

The data were produced by immunoSEQ multiplex PCR, yet TCRdb's version contains in-frame clones alone and is incomplete. The sample shows 220,000 or so clones, roughly 83% of them seen only once. The germline V gene has CDR1 SGDLS and CDR2 YYNGEE. Trimming shortened V by 4 bases and J by 1 base, and 8 bases separated the two germline ends. This CDR3 spans 13 amino acids. Input material: PBMCs. The sequence was obtained from a woman between 25 and 40 years old in good health and CMV-seropositive. The chain carries TRBV9 and TRBJ1-2; no firm D call. CDR3 sequence (DNA): TGTGCCAGCAGCCTGAGAAGTAACTATGGCTACACCTTC. This sequence encodes CASSLRSNYGYTF.